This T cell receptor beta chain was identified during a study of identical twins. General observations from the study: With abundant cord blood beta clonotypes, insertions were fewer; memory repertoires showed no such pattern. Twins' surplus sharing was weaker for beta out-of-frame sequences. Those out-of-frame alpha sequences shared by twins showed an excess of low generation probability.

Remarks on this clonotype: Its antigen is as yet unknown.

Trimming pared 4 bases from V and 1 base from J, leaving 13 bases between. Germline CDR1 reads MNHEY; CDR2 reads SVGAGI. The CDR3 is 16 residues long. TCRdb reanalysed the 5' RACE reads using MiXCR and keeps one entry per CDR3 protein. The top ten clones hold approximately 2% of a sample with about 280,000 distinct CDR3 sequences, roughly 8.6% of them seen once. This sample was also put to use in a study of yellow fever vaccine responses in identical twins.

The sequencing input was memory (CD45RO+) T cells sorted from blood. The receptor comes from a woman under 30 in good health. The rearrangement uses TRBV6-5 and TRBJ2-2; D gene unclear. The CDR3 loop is CASSFVLTRNTGELFF. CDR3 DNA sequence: TGTGCCAGCAGTTTCGTGTTGACGAGGAACACCGGGGAGCTGTTTTTT.